These T cell receptor beta chains were read from a single sample in a study of blood T cells in healthy people across ages. In TCRdb, the 5' RACE reads were re-called with MiXCR into one record per CDR3 protein. The data contain over 950,000 distinct CDR3 sequences, roughly 51% of them singletons. The specimen sequenced was blood. All receptors derive from a woman aged 55-69 years in good health. The CDR3 runs from the conserved cysteine through the conserved F or W. The D gene is left open where the match is weak. Only some rows state a clone size, as once, few, many or a class for expanded clones.

d_call	j_call	clone_size	v_call	cdr3_nt	cdr3_aa
NA	TRBJ1-2	once	TRBV5-8	TGTGCCAGCGGTTACAGGACTACGTCTCGCTATGGCTACACCTTC	CASGYRTTSRYGYTF
NA	TRBJ2-7	NA	TRBV7-8	TGTGCCAGCAGCGTACTTAAGACGGACTACTACGAGCAGTACTTC	CASSVLKTDYYEQYF
TRBD2	TRBJ2-3	NA	TRBV6-5	TGTGCCAGCAGTTACTCCAACCCAGCGGGAAGCCCTAGCACAGATACGCAGTATTTT	CASSYSNPAGSPSTDTQYF
TRBD2	TRBJ2-1	NA	TRBV29-1	TGCAGCGTTGAAGGGGCGGGAGGGCCCTTCTATGAGCAGTTCTTC	CSVEGAGGPFYEQFF
NA	TRBJ1-4	NA	TRBV12-3/TRBV12-4	TGTGCCAGCAGCCGACCCGGCCGGGCAGATAATGAAAAACTGTTTTTT	CASSRPGRADNEKLFF
NA	TRBJ2-1	NA	TRBV21-1	TGTGTTCCCGCCAGCTCCTACAATGAGCGGTTCTTC	CVPASSYNERFF
TRBD1	TRBJ2-6	NA	TRBV19	TGTGCCAGTAGTGTTACAGGGGGCCCTGGGGCCAACGTCCTGACTTTC	CASSVTGGPGANVLTF
NA	TRBJ2-7	NA	TRBV7-8	TGTGCCGGCAGCCCCCGAGGCTCCTACGAGCAGTACTTC	CAGSPRGSYEQYF
TRBD2	TRBJ2-4	NA	TRBV29-1	TGCAGCGTTGGGCTAGCGGGGTTGGGCGGGCAGTACTTC	CSVGLAGLGGQYF
NA	TRBJ1-2	NA	TRBV7-9	TGTGCCAGCAGCGCGGTGGGCTATGGCTACACCTTC	CASSAVGYGYTF
TRBD1	TRBJ2-5	once	TRBV15	TGTGCCACCAGCAGAGTGACCGGGACAGGGGGCCGGGGGACCCAGTACTTC	CATSRVTGTGGRGTQYF
NA	TRBJ1-6	NA	TRBV7-2	TGTGCCAGCAGCGCAGAGGTCCAGGGTTATTCACCCCTCCACTTT	CASSAEVQGYSPLHF
TRBD2	TRBJ2-5	NA	TRBV18	TGTGCCAGCTCACCAAAGGCGGGAGGGCCGGAGGAGCAGTACTTC	CASSPKAGGPEEQYF
NA	TRBJ2-3	NA	TRBV12-3/TRBV12-4	TGTGCCAGCACCCGTCAGGGACGCACAAATACGCAGTATTTT	CASTRQGRTNTQYF
NA	TRBJ2-2	NA	TRBV4-1	TGCGCCAGCAGCCAAGTGACTTTCAGTACCGGGGAGCTGTTTTTT	CASSQVTFSTGELFF
NA	TRBJ2-7	few	TRBV20-1	TGCAGTGCTCCAGCGCCCTACGAGCAGTACTTC	CSAPAPYEQYF
NA	TRBJ2-1	few	TRBV4-3	TGCGCCAGCAGCCAAGATCGGGGAACAGGCAATGAGCAGTTCTTC	CASSQDRGTGNEQFF
TRBD2	TRBJ2-6	NA	TRBV6-1	TGTGCCAGCAGTGCCTCCTCAGCGGGAGTGGCTGGGGCCAACGTCCTGACTTTC	CASSASSAGVAGANVLTF
NA	TRBJ2-1	few	TRBV20-1	TGCAGTGCTCTAGCGCTCACCAACAATGAGCAGTTCTTC	CSALALTNNEQFF
NA	TRBJ2-5	few	TRBV12-3/TRBV12-4	TGTGCCAGCAGTTTCAAGGTCCTGGGGGAGACCCAGTACTTC	CASSFKVLGETQYF
NA	TRBJ2-7	NA	TRBV10-3	TGTGCCATCAGTCCCGAGAACTTCTACGAGCAGTACTTC	CAISPENFYEQYF
NA	TRBJ2-3	NA	TRBV7-6	TGTGCCAGCAGCTTTGGTAGCGGCCTGAACACAGATACGCAGTATTTT	CASSFGSGLNTDTQYF
NA	TRBJ1-6	NA	TRBV6-6	TGTGCCAGCAGTTACTCCGGGGGTGGTCCAATCTCACCCCTCCACTTT	CASSYSGGGPISPLHF
TRBD2	TRBJ2-5	NA	TRBV7-2	TGTGCCAGCAGCTTATCGACTAGCGGGAGAGGAGGGAATGAGCAGTACTTC	CASSLSTSGRGGNEQYF
TRBD2	TRBJ2-7	NA	TRBV2	TGTGCCAGCAGTGAATGGGGTTCTAGCGGGGCGCCAATGATGGTCCAGTACTTC	CASSEWGSSGAPMMVQYF
NA	TRBJ2-3	few	TRBV12-3/TRBV12-4	TGTGCCAGCAGTCCTACCCGGAGCACGATCGCAGATACGCAGTATTTT	CASSPTRSTIADTQYF
NA	TRBJ2-1	few	TRBV5-1	TGCGCCAGCAAAGGACAGGTCGAACTAGCGTCCAATGAGCAGTTCTTC	CASKGQVELASNEQFF
TRBD1	TRBJ2-5	NA	TRBV7-2	TGTGCCAGCACCGGACAGGGCGGAAAGACCCAGTACTTC	CASTGQGGKTQYF